This T cell receptor beta chain is drawn from a study of T cell responses to AZD1222 COVID-19 vaccine. Trimming shortened V by 3 bases and J by 7 bases, and 10 bases separated the two germline ends. The CDR3 consists of 12 residues. Repertoires were generated with immunoSEQ multiplex PCR, while TCRdb's copy carries only in-frame clones and drops some. The sample lists 150,000 to 200,000 clones, 70% to 90% occurring once. The source was peripheral blood, collected 28 days after the second AZD1222 dose. This TCR derives from an adult who received the AZD1222 COVID-19 vaccine. The V call is TRBV12-3 or TRBV12-4, the J call TRBJ2-7; D gene unclear. CDR3 in amino acids: CASSLGRWEQYF. CDR3 DNA: TGTGCCAGCAGTTTGGGCAGGTGGGAGCAGTACTTC.